In its sample, the clone carrying this T cell receptor beta chain was seen many times. Under the authors' procedure: Reference gene primer amplification in the assay estimated nucleated cell counts. Assay: immunoSEQ multiplex PCR; the TCRdb copy retains only in-frame clones and omits some. V and J calls and clone size are copied from that table; D and trimming were computed from the DNA. The sample contains 100,000 to 150,000 clones, more than 60% of which appear only once. This entry belongs to a study of blood T cell repertoires in COVID-19. Study-level background: The samples span acute and convalescent COVID-19 from the United States, Italy and Spain.

Per germline, CDR1 SEHNR and CDR2 FQNEAQ (reference sequence). The trim removed 5 bases at V and 5 bases at J, leaving 6 bases unmatched. The CDR3 loop spans 14 amino acids. Input material: peripheral blood. The receptor's source is a woman between 65 and 79 years old with acute or convalescent COVID-19. J is TRBJ1-1 and V is TRBV7-9; 9 bases map to TRBD1. The CDR3 DNA reads as TGTGCCAGCAGCAGACAGGGGGTTGGTACTGAAGCTTTCTTT. It yields the protein CASSRQGVGTEAFF.